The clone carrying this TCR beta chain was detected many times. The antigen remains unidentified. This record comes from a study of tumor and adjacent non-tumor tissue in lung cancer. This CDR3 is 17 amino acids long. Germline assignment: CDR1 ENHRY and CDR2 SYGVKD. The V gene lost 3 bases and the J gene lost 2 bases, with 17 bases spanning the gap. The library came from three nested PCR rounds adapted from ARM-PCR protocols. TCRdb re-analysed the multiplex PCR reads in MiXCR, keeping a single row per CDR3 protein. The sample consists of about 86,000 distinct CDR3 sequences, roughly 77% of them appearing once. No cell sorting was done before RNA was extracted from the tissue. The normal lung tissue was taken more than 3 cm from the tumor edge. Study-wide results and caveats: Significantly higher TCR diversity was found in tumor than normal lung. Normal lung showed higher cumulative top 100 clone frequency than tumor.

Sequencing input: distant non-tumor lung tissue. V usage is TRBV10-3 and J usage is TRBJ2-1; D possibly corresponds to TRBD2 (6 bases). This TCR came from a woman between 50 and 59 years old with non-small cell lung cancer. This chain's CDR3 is CAISERFSGGPYNEQFF. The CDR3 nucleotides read TGTGCCATCAGTGAAAGATTCTCCGGGGGACCCTACAATGAGCAGTTCTTC.